One and the same sample provided the 30 T cell receptor beta chains below, sequenced in a study of T cell clonality in common variable immunodeficiency. Using immunoSEQ multiplex PCR, the repertoire was profiled, and TCRdb retains in-frame clones only, with some absent. The table lists about 81,000 clones, with no singletons. Sequencing used peripheral blood mononuclear cells. These receptors were obtained from a person between 18 and 75 years old in good health.

This clone occurred many times. The sequenced fragment ends 3 residues before the CDR3 boundary, so the rest is inferred from the germline J gene. This sequence joins TRBV20-1 and TRBJ1-6; TRBD1 agrees at 7 bases. The length of the CDR3 is 14 residues. V shed 4 bases, J shed 7 bases, and the junction held 7 bases outside the gene matches. Germline lookup yields CDR1 DFQATT and CDR2 SNEGSKA (reference sequence). The CDR3 here is CSAIPGQINSPLHF. The CDR3 bases that were read are TGCAGTGCTATTCCGGGACAGATAAATTCACCC.

This clone was detected ten times or more. The part of the CDR3 DNA that was read is TGTGCCAGCAGCTTAGTTCTCACCGGGGAG. Translated: CASSLVLTGE. The complete CDR3 sequence is CASSLVLTGELFF. The rearrangement uses TRBV7-2 and TRBJ2-2, with D hard to call. The CDR3 goes on 3 residues after the read ends, and that part is filled in from the germline J gene. Germline values: CDR1 SGHTA, CDR2 FQGNSA. V was cut by 1 base and J by 4 bases, with 4 bases left in between. The CDR3 is 13 residues long.

This clone was recorded many times. The read comes to an end 3 residues before the CDR3 does, leaving the germline J gene to fill in the end. The V and J genes are TRBV20-1 and TRBJ1-5, with 10 bases fitting TRBD1. In germline, CDR1 is DFQATT, CDR2 SNEGSKA (reference sequence). The CDR3 extends over 15 amino acids. V gave up 6 bases and J gave up 9 bases; unmatched junction bases: 14. CDR3 amino acids: CSARDRGSGQGPQHF. CDR3 bases read: TGCAGTGCGAGGGACAGGGGATCTGGGCAGGGGCCC.

This clone was detected ten times or more. The CDR3 end falls 3 residues outside the read, so it is completed with the germline J gene. The chain joins TRBV10-3 to TRBJ1-2; a weak D match, TRBD1 (5 bases). The CDR3 covers 13 residues. Germline CDR1 is ENHRY and CDR2 is SYGVKD. Trimming left V 7 bases short and J 7 bases short, with 16 bases between. The CDR3 spells CAIKDISGGGYTF. Partial CDR3 DNA: TGTGCCATCAAGGACATATCCGGAGGTGGC.

The sample holds many counts of this clone. The read stops 3 residues short of the end of the CDR3; the missing end is completed from the germline J gene. The chain recombines TRBV20-1 with TRBJ2-7; 11 bases fit TRBD1. CDR3 length: 15 amino acids. J was trimmed by 4 bases and V by 4 bases; bases with no gene match: 9. Germline V gene sequence: CDR1 DFQATT, CDR2 SNEGSKA (reference sequence). The CDR3 reads CSAKGQGERGYEQYF. The CDR3 DNA, read in part, is TGCAGTGCTAAGGGACAGGGGGAGAGAGGGTACGAG.

This clone was picked up many times. The read terminates 3 residues ahead of where the CDR3 ends, so the germline J gene completes it. The chain joins TRBV6-2 or TRBV6-3 to TRBJ2-5, with TRBD2 identical over 9 bases. The junction had 11 bases not matched to a gene; V was cut back by 5 bases and J by 1 base. The CDR3 length is 17 residues. Looked up from germline, CDR1 is MNHEY and CDR2 is SVGEGT. The CDR3 here is CASSLRHKAGGQETQYF. The sequenced part of the CDR3 DNA is TGTGCCAGCAGTCTCCGGCATAAAGCGGGAGGCCAAGAGACC.

This clone was counted at least ten times. Coverage ceases 3 residues before the CDR3 finishes, and the germline J gene fills in the end. V usage is TRBV20-1 and J usage is TRBJ2-7; a weak D match, TRBD1 (6 bases). CDR1 and CDR2 from the germline V gene are DFQATT and SNEGSKA (reference sequence). V lost 3 bases and J lost 2, with 14 bases in between. The CDR3 has 14 amino acids. The CDR3 DNA, read in part, is TGCAGTGCTAGTTACAGGGCTTCAACCTACGAG. Its translation: CSASYRASTYE. The entire CDR3 protein is CSASYRASTYEQYF.

To note about this clone: The read ends 3 residues before the CDR3 terminus; that terminus is restored from the germline J gene. V usage is TRBV18 and J usage is TRBJ1-2, with D tentatively TRBD1 (5 bases). The germline V gene encodes CDR1 KGHSH and CDR2 LQKENI. CDR3 length equals 13 residues. The sequenced part of the CDR3 DNA is TGTGCCAGCTCGTTGGGGGACTACAATGAC. Protein product: CASSLGDYND. The CDR3 in full is CASSLGDYNDYTF.

This clone occurred many times. The read halts 3 residues ahead of the CDR3 end, with the missing end drawn from the germline J gene. The rearrangement uses TRBV5-1 and TRBJ2-3; 7 nucleotides align to TRBD2. The V gene end was trimmed by 4 bases and the J gene end by 5 bases; junction bases not matched to a gene: 13. The CDR3 is made up of 16 amino acids. Germline CDR1 is SGHRS and CDR2 is YFSETQ. CDR3 region: CASSLTLAAGVDTQYF. CDR3 DNA, as far as it was read: TGCGCCAGCAGCCTTACCTTAGCGGCGGGGGTAGATACG.

This clone appeared many times. Sequencing ends 3 residues short of the CDR3 end; the germline J gene provides the rest. V usage is TRBV30 and J usage is TRBJ2-7; weak D call: TRBD2 (5 bases). Germline V gives CDR1 GTSNPN, CDR2 SVGIG (reference sequence). The CDR3 covers 15 residues. Trimming removed 3 bases from V and 4 bases from J, with 19 bases in between. CDR3 DNA (partial): TGTGCCTGGAGGCGACGGGCGGGCCGTATTTACGAG. Protein sequence: CAWRRRAGRIYE. The entire CDR3 protein reads CAWRRRAGRIYEQYF.

In this sample, this clone turned up a few times. Read sequence stops 3 residues before the CDR3 end, and the germline J gene provides the missing end. The rearrangement links TRBV5-1 to TRBJ1-3; a weak D match, TRBD1 (6 bases). There are 14 residues in the CDR3. Germline V lookup: CDR1 SGHRS, CDR2 YFSETQ. V lost 5 bases and J lost 2, with 11 bases in between. CDR3 protein: CASSSGAPGNTIYF. The part of the CDR3 DNA that was read is TGCGCCAGCAGTTCAGGGGCGCCTGGAAACACC.

This clone occurred many times. With the read ending 3 residues before the CDR3 end, the germline J gene is used to fill in that end. The chain uses TRBV5-5 and TRBJ2-7; D gene uncertain. Deletions cut 4 bases from V and 2 bases from J, with 16 bases between. Germline V gene sequence: CDR1 SGHKS, CDR2 YYEKEE (reference sequence). The CDR3 spans 15 residues. CDR3 region: CASSAPRGRTYEQYF. CDR3 DNA (partial): TGTGCCAGCAGCGCCCCTCGCGGCCGAACCTACGAG.

This clone was observed many times. The read ends 3 residues early relative to the CDR3; the germline J gene fills the gap. The chain has TRBV20-1 and TRBJ2-7, with 9 bases identical to TRBD2. The V and J ends lost 2 bases and 2 bases, in that order; junction bases with no gene match: 10. CDR1 and CDR2 (germline): DFQATT, SNEGSKA (reference sequence). The CDR3 has 16 residues. The CDR3 is CSARLNVAGVPYEQYF. The CDR3 bases that were read are TGCAGTGCTAGATTAAATGTAGCGGGAGTTCCCTACGAG.

The sample holds many counts of this clone. The read terminates 3 residues before the CDR3 end, so the remaining end is supplied by the germline J gene. V usage is TRBV29-1 and J usage is TRBJ2-5, with a possible D match to TRBD1 (5 bases). CDR3 length: 13 residues. Germline-derived CDR1 and CDR2 are SQVTM and ANQGSEA. Trimming cost V 7 bases and J 3 bases, with 15 bases left between them. The sequenced CDR3 bases are TGCAGCGCCAAAAGGGGCAGGGAAGAGACC. Its protein is CSAKRGREET. The complete CDR3 reads CSAKRGREETQYF. The complete variable domain, with remaining parts taken from reference TRBV29-1 and TRBJ2-5, reads SAVISQKPSRDICQRGTSLTIQCQVDSQVTMMFWYRQQPGQSLTLIATANQGSEATYESGFVIDKFPISRPNLTFSTLTVSNMSPEDSSIYLCSAKRGREETQYFGPGTRLLVL.

This clone was seen a handful of times. Partial CDR3 DNA: TGTGCCAGCAGTCCAGGACAGGGCGATGAAAAA. Its translation is CASSPGQGDEK. The CDR3 in full is CASSPGQGDEKLFF. The V and J genes are TRBV11-1 and TRBJ1-4; 8 nucleotides align to TRBD1. The read falls 3 residues short of the CDR3 end, and the missing part is taken from the germline J gene. The germline gives CDR1 SGHAT, CDR2 FQDESV (reference sequence). With V trimmed by 6 bases and J by 6 bases, 6 bases remained unmatched. The length of the CDR3 is 14 residues.

This clone was seen ten or more times. The read ends 3 residues before the CDR3 terminus; that terminus is restored from the germline J gene. The chain employs TRBV19 and TRBJ1-2; TRBD1 matches at 8 bases. CDR3 length equals 16 residues. Germline V lookup: CDR1 LNHDA, CDR2 SQIVND (reference sequence). CDR3 bases read: TGTGCCAGTAGTATAGACCCGACAGGGGCCGCCCACGGC. Translation gives CASSIDPTGAAHG. The full CDR3 protein reads CASSIDPTGAAHGYTF. Full variable domain (rest looked up from reference TRBV19 and TRBJ1-2): DGGITQSPKYLFRKEGQNVTLSCEQNLNHDAMYWYRQDPGQGLRLIYYSQIVNDFQKGDIAEGYSVSREKKESFPLTVTSAQKNPTAFYLCASSIDPTGAAHGYTFGSGTRLTVV.

There are many counts of this clone. At one of its ends the junction is not consistent with the germline gene, which may arise from a read error. The CDR3 is cut off 3 residues early in the read; its end comes from the germline J gene. The rearrangement joins TRBV5-4 to TRBJ2-3, with 7 bases fitting TRBD2. The CDR3 runs 15 residues. CDR1 SGHNT and CDR2 YYREEE come from the germline V gene (reference sequence). The CDR3 loop is CANSFGGISTDTQYF. CDR3 DNA (partial): TGTGCCAACAGCTTCGGGGGGATCAGCACAGATACG.

This clone was found many times. The CDR3 region is CASSLGQGDNDEQYF. The sequenced part of the CDR3 DNA is TGTGCCAGCAGCTTAGGGCAGGGAGATAACGACGAG. The chain combines TRBV7-3 with TRBJ2-7, with D perhaps being TRBD1 or TRBD2 (5 bases each). The missing CDR3 end, 3 residues past where the read stops, is filled in from the germline J gene. V was cut by 2 bases and J by 5 bases, with 16 bases left in between. The germline gives CDR1 SGHTA, CDR2 FQGTGA. The CDR3 totals 15 residues.

This clone occurred a few times. The CDR3 end lies 3 residues beyond the end of the read and is filled in from the germline J gene. The chain uses TRBV27 and TRBJ2-7; TRBD1 aligns across 9 bases. The CDR3 totals 15 residues. V was clipped by 4 bases and J by 3 bases; unmatched bases: 7. In germline, CDR1 is MNHEY, CDR2 SMNVEV (reference sequence). This CDR3 reads CASSSTGGRHYEQYF. CDR3 DNA (partial): TGTGCCAGCAGTTCCACAGGGGGCAGGCACTACGAG.

This clone has at least ten counts. Sequencing ends 3 residues short of the CDR3 end; the germline J gene provides the rest. The chain employs TRBV4-1 and TRBJ2-7; 8 nucleotides line up with TRBD1. J gave up 6 bases and V 3 bases, and 7 bases lay outside the gene matches. CDR3 length: 14 residues. Germline CDR1 and CDR2: MGHRA and YSYEKL. Partial CDR3 DNA: TGCGCCAGCAGCCATCGGGCAGGGGGCTCCGAG. Encoded protein: CASSHRAGGSE. The CDR3, in full, reads CASSHRAGGSEQYF.

There are many counts of this clone. From the germline J gene comes the end of the CDR3, since the read stops 3 residues before it. This chain links TRBV19 with TRBJ2-5, with TRBD2 matching over 8 bases. The CDR3 is made up of 19 amino acids. Germline CDR1 reads LNHDA; CDR2 reads SQIVND (reference sequence). V gave up 1 base and J gave up 3 bases; unmatched junction bases: 16. CDR3 DNA (partial): TGTGCCAGTAGTATAGCAAGCCCGGGGTGGACCGGGAGGGAAGAGACC. It specifies CASSIASPGWTGREET. The CDR3 in full is CASSIASPGWTGREETQYF.

This clone was found many times. CDR3 loop: CASSMFLGGGTYEQYF. CDR3 DNA (partial): TGTGCCAGTAGTATGTTTTTGGGCGGGGGGACCTACGAG. The chain is built from TRBV19 and TRBJ2-7; 8 nucleotides match TRBD2. The read terminates 3 residues before the CDR3 end, so the remaining end is supplied by the germline J gene. The CDR3 length is 16 residues. Unmatched junction bases numbered 9, after V lost 3 bases and J lost 2 bases. Germline V lookup: CDR1 LNHDA, CDR2 SQIVND (reference sequence).

There are many counts of this clone. The CDR3 is cut off 3 residues early in the read; its end comes from the germline J gene. This chain uses TRBV7-3 with TRBJ2-7; a weak D match, TRBD1 (5 bases). The CDR3 totals 15 residues. Trimming took off 2 bases at V and 4 bases at J, with 15 bases between the two ends. Germline V gene sequence: CDR1 SGHTA, CDR2 FQGTGA. The CDR3 DNA, read in part, is TGTGCCAGCAGCTTACAGGGTCGTGGCGGATACGAG. It codes for CASSLQGRGGYE. In full, the CDR3 reads CASSLQGRGGYEQYF.

This clone was seen repeatedly, ten times or more. The sequence runs out 3 residues before the end of the CDR3; the remainder is reconstructed from the germline J gene. The V call is TRBV10-3, the J call TRBJ1-2, with a tentative D call TRBD1 (6 bases). This CDR3 contains 17 residues. Germline lookup yields CDR1 ENHRY and CDR2 SYGVKD. The germline V and J ends were trimmed by 1 base and 4 bases, with 19 bases remaining between them. Partial CDR3 DNA: TGTGCCATCAGTGAGTGGTCGGACAGCTGGCCTTTCTATGGC. Protein sequence: CAISEWSDSWPFYG. The CDR3 in its entirety is CAISEWSDSWPFYGYTF.

With regard to this clone: The CDR3 is cut off 3 residues early in the read; its end comes from the germline J gene. The V gene is TRBV5-1, the J gene TRBJ2-7; 10 nucleotides agree with TRBD1. The germline gives CDR1 SGHRS, CDR2 YFSETQ. The CDR3 is made up of 15 amino acids. Unmatched junction bases numbered 4, after V lost 4 bases and J lost 0 bases. The CDR3 bases that were read are TGCGCCAGCAGCGACAGGGGGCGAAGCTCCTACGAG. Residues: CASSDRGRSSYE. The full CDR3 protein reads CASSDRGRSSYEQYF.

This clone was observed at least ten times. The CDR3 end is not reached by the read, which stops 3 residues before it; the germline J gene fills it in. This chain joins TRBV20-1 and TRBJ1-4; maybe TRBD1 (5 bases). Trimming removed 0 bases from V and 3 bases from J, with 8 bases in between. This CDR3 is built from 14 residues. Germline V gene sequence: CDR1 DFQATT, CDR2 SNEGSKA (reference sequence). The CDR3 region is CSARDDSPNEKLFF. Partial CDR3 DNA: TGCAGTGCTAGAGACGACAGCCCTAATGAAAAA.

In its sample, this clone was seen many times. The CDR3 goes on 3 residues after the read ends, and that part is filled in from the germline J gene. This sequence joins TRBV15 and TRBJ2-1; 16 nucleotides match TRBD2. The germline V gene encodes CDR1 LNHNV and CDR2 YYDKDF (reference sequence). J gave up 3 bases and V 3 bases, and 11 bases lay outside the gene matches. CDR3 length: 20 residues. The covered CDR3 bases are TGTGCCACCAGCAGGACGCCGGGACTAGCGGGAGGGCCCAGCTACAATGAG. Protein: CATSRTPGLAGGPSYNE. The entire CDR3 reads CATSRTPGLAGGPSYNEQFF.

This clone has ten or more counts. A read error may produce the germline difference seen at one junction end. The sequenced fragment ends 3 residues before the CDR3 boundary, so the rest is inferred from the germline J gene. This chain joins TRBV7-7 and TRBJ2-5; 9 bases line up with TRBD2. Germline V gives CDR1 SSHAT, CDR2 FNYEAQ (reference sequence). This CDR3 is 15 amino acids long. The CDR3 protein is CASSFRAGGSETQYF. CDR3 bases read: TGTGCTAGCAGCTTTCGAGCGGGAGGCTCAGAGACC.

This clone has a count of ten or more. Read coverage stops 3 residues before the CDR3 terminus; the germline J gene supplies the remainder. The chain uses TRBV29-1 and TRBJ2-1, with 7 positions matching TRBD1. Germline V gene data show CDR1 as SQVTM and CDR2 as ANQGSEA. J lost 9 bases, V lost 4 bases, and 12 bases had no gene match. CDR3 length equals 14 residues. The CDR3: CSVAPATGSSEQFF. The sequenced CDR3 bases are TGCAGCGTTGCCCCCGCGACAGGGAGCTCTGAG.

This clone was counted ten times or more. The sequenced part of the CDR3 DNA is TGTGCCAGCAGTGAAGCAGGGAGGACAACTTACAATGAG. Translation gives CASSEAGRTTYNE. The complete CDR3 sequence is CASSEAGRTTYNEQFF. This chain links TRBV6-1 with TRBJ2-1; D may be TRBD2 (6 bases). The CDR3 end falls 3 residues outside the read, so it is completed with the germline J gene. V was pared by 0 bases and J by 4 bases, with 13 bases between. The CDR3 covers 16 residues. Germline V gene sequence: CDR1 MNHNS, CDR2 SASEGT.